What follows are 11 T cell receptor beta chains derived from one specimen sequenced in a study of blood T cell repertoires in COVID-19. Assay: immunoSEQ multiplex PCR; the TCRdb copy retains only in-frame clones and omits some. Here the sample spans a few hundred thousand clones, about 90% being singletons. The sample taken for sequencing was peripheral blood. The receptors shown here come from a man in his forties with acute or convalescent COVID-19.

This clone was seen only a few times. The CDR3 region has the DNA TGCAGCGTTGTTAGCTCCTACGAGCAGTACTTC. This translates into CSVVSSYEQYF. V usage is TRBV29-1 and J usage is TRBJ2-7; D not certain. V gave up 4 bases and J gave up 0 bases, with 4 bases separating them. This CDR3 is 11 amino acids long. CDR1 and CDR2 from the germline V gene are SQVTM and ANQGSEA.

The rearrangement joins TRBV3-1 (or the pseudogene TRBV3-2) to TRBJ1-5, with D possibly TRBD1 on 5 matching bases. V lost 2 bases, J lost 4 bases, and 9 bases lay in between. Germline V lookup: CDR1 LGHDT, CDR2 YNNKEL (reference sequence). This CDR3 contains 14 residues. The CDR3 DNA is TGTGCCAGCAGCCAACGGGGGGGGAATCAGCCCCAGCATTTT. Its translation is CASSQRGGNQPQHF.

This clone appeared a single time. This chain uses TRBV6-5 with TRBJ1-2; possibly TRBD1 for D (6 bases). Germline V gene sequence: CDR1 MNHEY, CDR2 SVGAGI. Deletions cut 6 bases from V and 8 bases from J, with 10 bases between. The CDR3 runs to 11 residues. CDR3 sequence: CASRTGQGYTF. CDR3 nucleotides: TGTGCCAGCAGAACAGGGCAGGGCTACACCTTC.

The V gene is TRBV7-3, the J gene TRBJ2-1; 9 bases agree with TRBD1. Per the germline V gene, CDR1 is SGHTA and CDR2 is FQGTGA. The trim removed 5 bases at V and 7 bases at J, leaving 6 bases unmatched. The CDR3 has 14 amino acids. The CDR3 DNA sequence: TGTGCCAGCAGCATAAGCGGGACAGGGAATGAGCAGTTCTTC. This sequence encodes CASSISGTGNEQFF. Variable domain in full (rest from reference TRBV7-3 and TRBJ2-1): GAGVSQTPSNKVTEKGKYVELRCDPISGHTALYWYRQSLGQGPEFLIYFQGTGAADDSGLPNDRFFAVRPEGSVSTLKIQRTERGDSAVYLCASSISGTGNEQFFGPGTRLTVL.

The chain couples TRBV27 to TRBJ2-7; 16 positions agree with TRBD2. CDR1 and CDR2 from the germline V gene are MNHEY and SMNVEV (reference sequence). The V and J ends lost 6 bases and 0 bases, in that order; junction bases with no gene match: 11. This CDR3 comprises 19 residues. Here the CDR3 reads CASRPPGLAGGGSSYEQYF. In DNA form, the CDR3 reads TGTGCCAGCAGACCTCCGGGACTAGCGGGAGGGGGGAGCTCCTACGAGCAGTACTTC.

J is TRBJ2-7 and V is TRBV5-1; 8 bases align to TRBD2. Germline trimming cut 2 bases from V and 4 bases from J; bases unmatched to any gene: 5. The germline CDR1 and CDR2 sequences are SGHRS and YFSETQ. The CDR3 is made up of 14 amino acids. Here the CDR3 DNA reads TGCGCCAGCAGCTTCGGGGGGACTAGTTACGAGCAGTACTTC. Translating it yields CASSFGGTSYEQYF. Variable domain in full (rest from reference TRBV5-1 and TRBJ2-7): KAGVTQTPRYLIKTRGQQVTLSCSPISGHRSVSWYQQTPGQGLQFLFEYFSETQRNKGNFPGRFSGRQFSNSRSEMNVSTLELGDSALYLCASSFGGTSYEQYFGPGTRLTVT.

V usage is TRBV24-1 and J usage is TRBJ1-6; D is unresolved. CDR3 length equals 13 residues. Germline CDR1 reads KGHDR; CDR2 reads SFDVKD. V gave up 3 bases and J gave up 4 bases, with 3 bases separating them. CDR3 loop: CATSDAYNSPLHF. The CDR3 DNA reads TGTGCCACCAGTGATGCGTATAATTCACCCCTCCACTTT.

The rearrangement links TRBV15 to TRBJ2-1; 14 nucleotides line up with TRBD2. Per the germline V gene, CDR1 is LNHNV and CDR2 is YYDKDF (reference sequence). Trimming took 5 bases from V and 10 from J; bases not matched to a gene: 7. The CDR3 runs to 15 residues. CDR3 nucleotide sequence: TGTGCCACCAGCGGGGGACTAGCGGGAGCAGGGGAGCAGTTCTTC. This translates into CATSGGLAGAGEQFF.

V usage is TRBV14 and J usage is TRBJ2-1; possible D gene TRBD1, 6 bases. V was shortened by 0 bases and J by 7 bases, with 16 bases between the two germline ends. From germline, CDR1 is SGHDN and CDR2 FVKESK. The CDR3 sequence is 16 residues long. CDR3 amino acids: CASSQDLGTILNEQFF. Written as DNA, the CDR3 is TGTGCCAGCAGCCAAGATTTGGGGACAATCCTGAATGAGCAGTTCTTC.

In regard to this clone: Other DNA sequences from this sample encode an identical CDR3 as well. CDR3 DNA: TGCGCCAGCAGCTTGACAGGAGTGAACACTGAAGCTTTCTTT. Its translation is CASSLTGVNTEAFF. The chain employs TRBV5-1 and TRBJ1-1; D is possibly TRBD1 (5 bases). The length of the CDR3 is 14 residues. V gave up 1 base and J gave up 0 bases, with 7 bases separating them. Germline V gene lookup returns CDR1 SGHRS and CDR2 YFSETQ.

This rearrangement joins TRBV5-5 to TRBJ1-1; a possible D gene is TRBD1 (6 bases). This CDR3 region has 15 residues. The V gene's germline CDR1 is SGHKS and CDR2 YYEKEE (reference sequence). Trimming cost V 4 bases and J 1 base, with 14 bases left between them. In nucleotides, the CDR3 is TGTGCCAGCAGCGCCCCAGGGACACGGAACACTGAAGCTTTCTTT. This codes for CASSAPGTRNTEAFF.